A single sample gave rise to the 25 T cell receptor beta chains below, sequenced in a study of T cell clonality in common variable immunodeficiency. No antigen has been identified for these receptors. Broader study findings: Fewer deletions and N-nucleotide insertions were reportedly seen in common variable immunodeficiency TCR beta sequences.

TCRdb's table, derived via immunoSEQ multiplex PCR, lists solely in-frame clones and lacks some. The sample is made up of approximately 30,000 clones, none counted only once. The sequenced material came from peripheral blood mononuclear cells. The receptor source for this set is a human donor with common variable immunodeficiency.

This clone occurred a few times. From the germline J gene comes the end of the CDR3, since the read stops 3 residues before it. This chain joins TRBV19 and TRBJ2-2; 8 nucleotides align to TRBD1. This CDR3 spans 15 amino acids. Germline assignment: CDR1 LNHDA and CDR2 SQIVND (reference sequence). V lost 10 bases, J lost 2 bases, and 9 bases stayed unmatched. The part of the CDR3 DNA that was read is TGTGCCACCAGGGGGCGGGGACGTAACACCGGGGAG. The encoded protein is CATRGRGRNTGE. The full CDR3 sequence reads CATRGRGRNTGELFF.

This clone was seen only a few times. The read falls 3 residues short of the CDR3 end, and the missing part is taken from the germline J gene. The gene calls are TRBV7-2 and TRBJ2-7; D is perhaps TRBD1 (5 bases). The CDR3 sequence is 15 residues long. The V gene lost 1 base and the J gene lost 6 bases, with 16 bases spanning the gap. Germline V gives CDR1 SGHTA, CDR2 FQGNSA. The CDR3 protein is CASSLGLGLQGEQYF. The covered CDR3 bases are TGTGCCAGCAGCTTAGGCCTCGGCCTGCAGGGCGAG. Supplemented by reference TRBV7-2 and TRBJ2-7, the full variable domain reads GAGVSQSPSNKVTEKGKDVELRCDPISGHTALYWYRQSLGQGLEFLIYFQGNSAPDKSGLPSDRFSAERTGGSVSTLTIQRTQQEDSAVYLCASSLGLGLQGEQYFGPGTRLTVT.

A few counts support this clone. The read halts 3 residues ahead of the CDR3 end, with the missing end drawn from the germline J gene. The J gene is TRBJ1-3, the V gene TRBV19; D gene unclear. CDR1 is LNHDA and CDR2 is SQIVND in the germline V gene (reference sequence). The V end was cut by 4 bases, the J end by 4 bases, with 8 bases between. The CDR3 contains 13 residues. Incomplete CDR3 DNA: TGTGCCAGTAGTACACTTCGGGGAAACACC. It encodes CASSTLRGNT. The whole CDR3 sequence is CASSTLRGNTIYF.

Many counts were recorded for this clone. The CDR3 DNA, read in part, is TGTGCCTGGAGTAGACAGGGGTTTAGGAGCTATGGC. It is translated as CAWSRQGFRSYG. In full, the CDR3 reads CAWSRQGFRSYGYTF. The gene calls are TRBV30 and TRBJ1-2; 8 bases line up with TRBD1. The read falls 3 residues short of the CDR3 end, and the missing part is taken from the germline J gene. The V and J ends lost 2 bases and 4 bases, in that order; junction bases with no gene match: 9. The CDR3 has 15 residues. Germline lookup yields CDR1 GTSNPN and CDR2 SVGIG (reference sequence).

In regard to this clone: The missing CDR3 end, 3 residues past where the read stops, is filled in from the germline J gene. The chain joins TRBV30 to TRBJ2-3; a weak D match, TRBD2 (5 bases). Germline V gene sequence: CDR1 GTSNPN, CDR2 SVGIG (reference sequence). The CDR3 loop spans 13 amino acids. Trimming removed 0 bases at V and 3 bases at J, with 7 bases between. The covered CDR3 bases are TGTGCCTGGAGTGTCGGCGGGACAGATACG. Protein sequence: CAWSVGGTDT. The entire CDR3 sequence reads CAWSVGGTDTQYF.

About this clone itself: From the germline J gene comes the end of the CDR3, since the read stops 3 residues before it. The chain recombines TRBV20-1 with TRBJ1-4; tentatively, D is TRBD1 (5 bases). Germline V gives CDR1 DFQATT, CDR2 SNEGSKA (reference sequence). The CDR3 has 16 residues. V was cut by 5 bases and J by 6 bases, with 22 bases left in between. The part of the CDR3 DNA that was read is TGCAGTGCTCCTTTTTCCCCAGGGTTGGAGGATGAAAAA. This sequence encodes CSAPFSPGLEDEK. The whole CDR3 protein is CSAPFSPGLEDEKLFF.

In its sample, this clone was seen many times. The CDR3 DNA, read in part, is TGCAGTGCTAGAGATCTCGGGACAGCCCATGGC. Translated: CSARDLGTAHG. The complete CDR3 sequence is CSARDLGTAHGYTF. The chain joins TRBV20-1 to TRBJ1-2; 7 nucleotides agree with TRBD1. Read sequence stops 3 residues before the CDR3 end, and the germline J gene provides the missing end. CDR1 is DFQATT and CDR2 is SNEGSKA in the germline V gene (reference sequence). The ends lost 0 bases at V and 6 bases at J; junction bases unmatched: 7. CDR3 size: 14 residues.

There are a few counts of this clone. Coverage ceases 3 residues before the CDR3 finishes, and the germline J gene fills in the end. The chain combines TRBV19 with TRBJ2-1; 9 bases are shared with TRBD2. CDR1 is LNHDA and CDR2 is SQIVND in the germline V gene (reference sequence). Unmatched junction bases numbered 10, after V lost 6 bases and J lost 4 bases. The CDR3 extends over 16 amino acids. CDR3 protein: CASRSKAGGRYNEQFF. CDR3 DNA (partial): TGTGCCAGTAGAAGCAAGGCGGGGGGGCGGTACAATGAG.

This clone occurred many times. The read comes to an end 3 residues before the CDR3 does, leaving the germline J gene to fill in the end. The chain has TRBV5-6 and TRBJ2-5; 11 nucleotides align to TRBD1. This CDR3 comprises 14 residues. Germline lookup yields CDR1 SGHDT and CDR2 YYEEEE. V dropped 4 bases and J dropped 5; count of bases not matched to a gene: 4. CDR3 DNA (partial): TGTGCCAGCAGCGGGGACAGGGGGTCGGAGACC. It encodes CASSGDRGSET. The full CDR3 protein is CASSGDRGSETQYF.

Comments on this clone: The CDR3 end falls 3 residues outside the read, so it is completed with the germline J gene. The gene calls are TRBV7-9 and TRBJ2-5, with D unclear. This CDR3 has 15 residues. Germline values: CDR1 SEHNR, CDR2 FQNEAQ (reference sequence). Trimming removed 1 base from V and 5 bases from J, with 14 bases in between. CDR3 bases read: TGTGCCAGCAGCTTAGGGGCAGCTCTTGGGGAGACC. Amino acid sequence: CASSLGAALGET. The CDR3 in its entirety is CASSLGAALGETQYF. The entire variable domain, with the rest obtained from reference TRBV7-9 and TRBJ2-5, is as follows: DTGVSQNPRHKITKRGQNVTFRCDPISEHNRLYWYRQTLGQGPEFLTYFQNEAQLEKSRLLSDRFSAERPKGSFSTLEIQRTEQGDSAMYLCASSLGAALGETQYFGPGTRLLVL.

This clone has a count of ten or more. The sequenced CDR3 bases are TGTGCCAGCAGCCAAGAATGGGGGGGGTCGGGGGAAAAA. Translated, it gives CASSQEWGGSGEK. The CDR3 in its entirety is CASSQEWGGSGEKLFF. The chain couples TRBV4-2 to TRBJ1-4; weak D call: TRBD1 (5 bases). Read sequence stops 3 residues before the CDR3 end, and the germline J gene provides the missing end. Germline CDR1 and CDR2: LGHNA and YNFKEQ. V lost 0 bases and J 8 bases, leaving 16 bases between the germline ends. The CDR3 covers 16 residues.

This clone was recorded a few times. The read finishes 3 residues shy of the CDR3 end, and the germline J gene is used to complete it. This sequence joins TRBV7-8 and TRBJ1-2; 7 bases agree with TRBD1. This CDR3 is built from 16 residues. Per germline, CDR1 SGHVS and CDR2 FQNEAQ. V lost 1 base to trimming and J lost 4 bases; unmatched junction nucleotides: 9. Incomplete CDR3 DNA: TGTGCCAGCAGCTTAGGGCACAGGGGCGATAGCTATGGC. It translates to CASSLGHRGDSYG. The CDR3, in full, reads CASSLGHRGDSYGYTF.

Many counts were recorded for this clone. The observed sequence ends 3 residues before the CDR3 terminus, with the missing tail filled in from the germline J gene. This chain joins TRBV30 and TRBJ2-4; weak D call: TRBD2 (7 bases). Germline CDR1 reads GTSNPN; CDR2 reads SVGIG (reference sequence). The length of the CDR3 is 15 residues. Trimming removed 0 bases at V and 6 bases at J, with 15 bases between. CDR3: CAWSVEGGVRNIQYF. Incomplete CDR3 DNA: TGTGCCTGGAGTGTAGAGGGGGGGGTGCGAAACATT.

This clone was picked up a small number of times. The CDR3 is cut off 3 residues early in the read; its end comes from the germline J gene. The chain carries TRBV19 and TRBJ1-2; D remains unclear. Trimming took off 5 bases at V and 4 bases at J, with 11 bases between the two ends. Germline CDR1 LNHDA, CDR2 SQIVND (reference sequence). CDR3 length: 13 amino acids. CDR3 sequence reads: CASSPGASYGYTF. The part of the CDR3 DNA that was read is TGTGCCAGTAGTCCCGGAGCGTCCTATGGC.

This clone was seen ten or more times. CDR3 sequence: CAWDLVSDTQYF. Partial CDR3 DNA: TGTGCCTGGGATTTAGTTTCAGATACG. V and J are TRBV30 and TRBJ2-3; unclear D gene. Sequencing ends 3 residues short of the CDR3 end; the germline J gene provides the rest. This CDR3 has 12 residues. Germline CDR1 and CDR2: GTSNPN and SVGIG (reference sequence). V shed 5 bases and J shed 4 bases, with 10 bases lying between them.

This clone turned up a few times. The CDR3 end lies 3 residues beyond the end of the read and is filled in from the germline J gene. The gene calls are TRBV19 and TRBJ1-2; no clear D gene. Trimming left V 6 bases short and J 2 bases short, with 10 bases between. From germline, CDR1 is LNHDA and CDR2 SQIVND (reference sequence). The CDR3 totals 13 residues. The CDR3 loop reads CASRRVTNYGYTF. The DNA read from the CDR3 is TGTGCCAGTAGAAGGGTTACGAACTATGGC.

This clone was recorded at least ten times. The read comes to an end 3 residues before the CDR3 does, leaving the germline J gene to fill in the end. The sample holds other DNA sequences that translate to the same CDR3. V usage is TRBV14 and J usage is TRBJ1-2, with D tentatively TRBD1 (6 bases). V lost 4 bases and J 4 bases, leaving 10 bases between the germline ends. CDR1 is SGHDN and CDR2 is FVKESK in the germline V gene. The CDR3 extends over 13 amino acids. CDR3: CASSPGQRYGYTF. The covered CDR3 bases are TGTGCCAGCAGCCCCGGACAGCGCTATGGC.

This clone was recorded many times. The read ends 3 residues before the CDR3 terminus; that terminus is restored from the germline J gene. J is TRBJ2-3 and V is TRBV5-4; the D gene is possibly TRBD2 (6 bases). This CDR3 has 15 amino acids. CDR1 and CDR2 from the germline V gene are SGHNT and YYREEE (reference sequence). V gave up 4 bases and J gave up 0 bases, with 12 bases separating them. CDR3 amino acids: CASSPDYTSTDTQYF. The sequenced part of the CDR3 DNA is TGTGCCAGCAGCCCGGACTATACTAGCACAGATACG.

Ten or more counts support this clone. The read terminates 3 residues before the CDR3 end, so the remaining end is supplied by the germline J gene. The chain employs TRBV7-8 and TRBJ1-1; 9 bases line up with TRBD1. Germline V gene lookup returns CDR1 SGHVS and CDR2 FQNEAQ. The CDR3 has 17 amino acids. V shed 7 bases and J 0 bases; nucleotides not matched to a gene: 12. The CDR3 is CASTWTGDNIMNTEAFF. CDR3 DNA, as far as it was read: TGTGCCAGCACCTGGACAGGGGACAATATTATGAACACTGAA.

This clone was observed at least ten times. The read comes to an end 3 residues before the CDR3 does, leaving the germline J gene to fill in the end. The V gene is TRBV2, the J gene TRBJ2-2; the D is unclear. CDR1 is SNHLY, CDR2 FYNNEI, per germline. CDR3 length equals 12 residues. V gave up 6 bases and J gave up 3 bases, with 5 bases separating them. CDR3 sequence reads: CASSPDTGELFF. The sequenced part of the CDR3 DNA is TGTGCCAGCAGCCCTGACACCGGGGAG. Looking up the rest from reference TRBV2 and TRBJ2-2 gives the full variable domain: EPEVTQTPSHQVTQMGQEVILRCVPISNHLYFYWYRQILGQKVEFLVSFYNNEISEKSEIFDDQFSVERPDGSNFTLKIRSTKLEDSAMYFCASSPDTGELFFGEGSRLTVL.

This clone occurred many times. The sequenced fragment ends 3 residues before the CDR3 boundary, so the rest is inferred from the germline J gene. The chain has TRBV20-1 and TRBJ2-7; the match to TRBD1 covers 8 bases. This CDR3 spans 15 amino acids. From germline, CDR1 is DFQATT and CDR2 SNEGSKA (reference sequence). The V and J ends lost 4 bases and 1 base, in that order; junction bases with no gene match: 9. CDR3 in amino acids: CSATLRDRPSYEQYF. The sequenced CDR3 bases are TGCAGTGCTACCCTCCGGGACAGGCCTTCCTACGAG.

A word on this clone: The sequenced fragment ends 3 residues before the CDR3 boundary, so the rest is inferred from the germline J gene. The chain uses TRBV5-1 and TRBJ2-2; tentatively, D is TRBD2 (5 bases). Between the trimmed V and J ends, which lost 1 base and 6 bases, there was a span of 10 bases. In germline, CDR1 is SGHRS, CDR2 YFSETQ. This CDR3 is 14 amino acids long. The covered CDR3 bases are TGCGCCAGCAGCTTGAAAGAGAGGGCCGGGGAG. Residues: CASSLKERAGE. The full CDR3 reads CASSLKERAGELFF.

This clone was seen a handful of times. The CDR3 reads CASSTLLAGTQYF. CDR3 DNA, as far as it was read: TGTGCCAGTAGTACCCTACTAGCGGGGACC. The chain uses TRBV19 and TRBJ2-5, with 9 bases fitting TRBD2. The read terminates 3 residues ahead of where the CDR3 ends, so the germline J gene completes it. Germline loops: CDR1 LNHDA, CDR2 SQIVND (reference sequence). V shed 4 bases and J 7 bases; nucleotides not matched to a gene: 4. This CDR3 is built from 13 residues.

This clone was detected ten times or more. The read terminates 3 residues ahead of where the CDR3 ends, so the germline J gene completes it. The chain carries TRBV20-1 and TRBJ1-1; the match to TRBD1 covers 10 bases. The CDR3 runs to 14 residues. CDR1 and CDR2 from the germline V gene are DFQATT and SNEGSKA (reference sequence). The CDR3 bases that were read are TGCAGTGCTAGGGGGACAGGGGTAAGCATGGAA. Protein product: CSARGTGVSME. In full, the CDR3 is CSARGTGVSMEAFF.

This clone was seen more than once but under ten times. The CDR3 sequence: CASSLFGTTNQPQHF. The covered CDR3 bases are TGTGCCAGCAGCCTTTTCGGGACAACCAATCAGCCC. The V gene is TRBV6-2 or TRBV6-3, the J gene TRBJ1-5, with D maybe TRBD1 (6 bases). The read terminates 3 residues ahead of where the CDR3 ends, so the germline J gene completes it. Germline CDR1 MNHEY, CDR2 SVGEGT. The CDR3 sequence is 15 residues long. Trimming shortened V by 6 bases and J by 3 bases, and 15 bases separated the two germline ends.